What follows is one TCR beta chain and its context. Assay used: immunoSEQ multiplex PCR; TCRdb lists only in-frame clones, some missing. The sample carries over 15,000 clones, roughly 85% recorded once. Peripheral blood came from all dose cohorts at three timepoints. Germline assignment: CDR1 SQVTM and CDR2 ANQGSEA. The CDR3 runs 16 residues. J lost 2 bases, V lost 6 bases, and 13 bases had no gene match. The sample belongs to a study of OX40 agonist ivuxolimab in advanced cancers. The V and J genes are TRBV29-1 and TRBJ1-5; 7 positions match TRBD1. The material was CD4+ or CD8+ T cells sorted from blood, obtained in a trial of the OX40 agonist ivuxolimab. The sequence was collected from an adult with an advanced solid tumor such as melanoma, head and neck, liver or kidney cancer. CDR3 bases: TGCAGCGTCAAGGGGGCGGGGGGCGGGGGCAATCAGCCCCAGCATTTT. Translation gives CSVKGAGGGGNQPQHF.